The 8 T cell receptor beta chains in this list originate from one sample, sequenced in a study of breast tumors, draining lymph nodes, adjacent tissues. Breast cancer patients provided tissue from their axillary draining lymph nodes. MiXCR, run by TCRdb on the multiplex PCR reads, gives a single entry per CDR3 protein. The sample has roughly 110,000 distinct CDR3 sequences, less than 40% seen once. The sequencing input was axillary lymph node tissue. The source of these receptors is a female donor with breast cancer. Some clones in this sample may be carry-over from other donors' samples.

Note on this clonotype: In this CDR3 the conserved last residue, phenylalanine or tryptophan, is missing, so a read error is likely. The rearrangement joins TRBV5-1 to TRBJ1-2, with TRBD1 identical over 11 bases. Germline CDR1 SGHRS, CDR2 YFSETQ. This CDR3 contains 14 residues. After removal of 4 bases from V and 6 bases from J, the junction contained 5 bases not matched to a gene. In DNA form, the CDR3 reads TGCGCCAGCAGCCCTCGGGACAGGGGGAATGGCTACACCCTC. Translated: CASSPRDRGNGYTL.

A note on this clonotype: Compared with germline, one end of the junction differs, possibly owing to a read error. The chain employs TRBV20-1 and TRBJ1-1, with 7 bases that match TRBD1. The CDR3 totals 12 residues. Germline V gives CDR1 DFQATT, CDR2 SNEGSKA (reference sequence). The CDR3 DNA follows: TGCAGTACTAGAGACAGGGACACTGAAGCTTTCTTT. This gives the protein CSTRDRDTEAFF.

This clonotype has more than one count but fewer than ten. A much larger clone sits a single nucleotide away, making a read error possible. As the CDR3 is not closed by the conserved phenylalanine or tryptophan, this likely results from a read error. The genes are TRBV19 and TRBJ1-2, with a weak D call TRBD1 (5 bases). Per germline, CDR1 LNHDA and CDR2 SQIVND (reference sequence). The ends were cut back, 3 bases at V and 4 bases at J, with 12 bases in the middle. The CDR3 extends over 14 amino acids. The CDR3 DNA is TGTGCCAGTAGTATGGATCAGGGTCCCTATGGCTACACCCTC. This gives the protein CASSMDQGPYGYTL.

This clonotype was detected many times. This chain connects TRBV29-1 to TRBJ2-5, with 7 bases matching TRBD2. The V and J ends lost 6 bases and 5 bases, in that order; junction bases with no gene match: 6. Germline V gene sequence: CDR1 SQVTM, CDR2 ANQGSEA. There are 12 residues in the CDR3. The CDR3 nucleotides are TGCAGCGTCGGACTAGATAGGGAGACCCAGTACTTC. Translating it yields CSVGLDRETQYF.

This clonotype was seen only a few times. A much more abundant neighbour one base away suggests this may be a read error. The V call is TRBV5-4, the J call TRBJ2-1; 11 nucleotides align to TRBD1. The V gene end was trimmed by 3 bases and the J gene end by 7 bases; junction bases not matched to a gene: 9. This CDR3 spans 16 amino acids. The V gene's germline CDR1 is SGHNT and CDR2 YYREEE (reference sequence). The CDR3 region is CASSSGPGQGGNEQFF. The CDR3 DNA follows: TGTGCCAGCAGCTCGGGTCCGGGACAGGGGGGTAATGAGCAGTTCTTC.

This clonotype was counted many times. The rearrangement links TRBV2 to TRBJ2-1, with 14 bases that match TRBD2. Germline V CDR1 and CDR2: SNHLY, FYNNEI. J was trimmed by 5 bases and V by 8 bases; bases with no gene match: 8. The CDR3 contains 16 residues. The CDR3 DNA is TGTGCCAGCGGATGGACTAGCGGGGGGCGTAACAATGAGCAGTTCTTC. Translated, it gives CASGWTSGGRNNEQFF. Full variable domain (remainder filled in from reference TRBV2 and TRBJ2-1): EPEVTQTPSHQVTQMGQEVILRCVPISNHLYFYWYRQILGQKVEFLVSFYNNEISEKSEIFDDQFSVERPDGSNFTLKIRSTKLEDSAMYFCASGWTSGGRNNEQFFGPGTRLTVL.

In regard to this clonotype: This may come from a read error, since a much larger clone is one base off. The chain joins TRBV3-1 to TRBJ2-1, with 8 bases that match TRBD1. Germline V gives CDR1 LGHDT, CDR2 YNNKEL (reference sequence). This CDR3 comprises 15 residues. CDR3 amino acids: CPSSPEGDRGNEQFF. The CDR3 nucleotides are TGTCCCAGCAGCCCCGAGGGAGACAGGGGTAATGAGCAGTTCTTC.

This clonotype has ten or more counts. Its ends do not fully match the called genes, so a read error is possible. This rearrangement joins TRBV6-6 to TRBJ2-1, with TRBD2 matching over 9 bases. The CDR3 has 16 amino acids. Germline V lookup: CDR1 MNHNY, CDR2 SVGAGI (reference sequence). This CDR3 is CASSYSGREGRNEQFF. CDR3 nucleotides: TGTGCCAGCAGCTACTCGGGGCGGGAGGGCCGCAATGAGCAGTTCTTC.